These 25 T cell receptor beta chains came from one sample sequenced in a study of T cell changes during pregnancy in multiple sclerosis. TCRdb's table, derived via immunoSEQ multiplex PCR, lists solely in-frame clones and lacks some. There are about 34,000 clones in the sample; about 90% occur only once, and 3.5% to 4% lies in the top ten. The sample consisted of CD8+ T cells from peripheral blood mononuclear cells, taken in the third trimester of pregnancy. Receptors were obtained from a female donor with multiple sclerosis, enrolled in a pregnancy study.

The genes are TRBV9 and TRBJ2-5; maybe TRBD2 (7 bases). The ends were cut back, 0 bases at V and 4 bases at J, with 19 bases in the middle. Germline CDR1 SGDLS, CDR2 YYNGEE. The length of the CDR3 is 17 residues. The CDR3 loop is CASSVGAGAPLGETQYF. The CDR3 nucleotides read TGTGCCAGCAGCGTAGGGGCGGGGGCACCCCTCGGAGAGACCCAGTACTTC. The full variable domain, completed using reference TRBV9 and TRBJ2-5, is DSGVTQTPKHLITATGQRVTLRCSPRSGDLSVYWYQQSLDQGLQFLIQYYNGEERAKGNILERFSAQQFPDLHSELNLSSLELGDSALYFCASSVGAGAPLGETQYFGPGTRLLVL.

The rearrangement links TRBV9 to TRBJ2-3; D may be TRBD2 (6 bases). The V end lost 0 bases, the J end lost 5 bases, and 7 bases lay between the germline ends. CDR1 is SGDLS, CDR2 YYNGEE, per germline. The CDR3 has 13 residues. CDR3 in DNA: TGTGCCAGCAGCGTAGGGGGAGGAGATACGCAGTATTTT. As protein: CASSVGGGDTQYF.

This chain links TRBV7-9 with TRBJ1-6; 7 bases map to TRBD1. The CDR3 extends over 15 amino acids. Germline V gene data show CDR1 as SEHNR and CDR2 as FQNEAQ (reference sequence). The J segment lost 9 bases and the V segment lost 4 bases, leaving 9 bases of the junction unmatched. The CDR3 protein is CASSSPGQLPSPLHF. The CDR3 DNA is TGTGCCAGCAGCTCCCCGGGACAGCTACCTTCACCCCTCCACTTT. Full variable domain (rest looked up from reference TRBV7-9 and TRBJ1-6): DTGVSQNPRHKITKRGQNVTFRCDPISEHNRLYWYRQTLGQGPEFLTYFQNEAQLEKSRLLSDRFSAERPKGSFSTLEIQRTEQGDSAMYLCASSSPGQLPSPLHFGNGTRLTVT.

The chain employs TRBV27 and TRBJ1-6; tentatively, D is TRBD1 (5 bases). The CDR3 is 17 amino acids. Germline V gene lookup returns CDR1 MNHEY and CDR2 SMNVEV (reference sequence). Trimming shortened V by 6 bases and J by 7 bases, and 22 bases separated the two germline ends. The CDR3 reads CASSPWMVKQENSPLHF. CDR3 in DNA: TGTGCCAGCAGCCCTTGGATGGTAAAACAGGAAAATTCACCCCTCCACTTT.

The chain couples TRBV19 to TRBJ2-3; TRBD1 matches at 10 bases. This CDR3 spans 14 amino acids. With V trimmed by 6 bases and J by 7 bases, 7 bases remained unmatched. Germline V gene sequence: CDR1 LNHDA, CDR2 SQIVND (reference sequence). In DNA, the CDR3 is TGTGCCAGTAGGAGAAGACAGGGGGCATATACGCAGTATTTT. Its protein product is CASRRRQGAYTQYF.

V usage is TRBV29-1 and J usage is TRBJ2-5; 10 nucleotides agree with TRBD2. Germline V gene data show CDR1 as SQVTM and CDR2 as ANQGSEA. The CDR3 loop spans 12 amino acids. V lost 6 bases, J lost 4 bases, and 2 bases stayed unmatched. CDR3 bases: TGCAGCGTAGCGGGGGGGCCAGAGACCCAGTACTTC. Translated: CSVAGGPETQYF.

The chain recombines TRBV19 with TRBJ1-1; 7 bases match TRBD1. The CDR3 spans 17 residues. Germline V gene data show CDR1 as LNHDA and CDR2 as SQIVND (reference sequence). Losses at the gene ends were 6 bases for V and 0 bases for J; bases not matched to a gene: 13. CDR3 DNA sequence: TGTGCCAGTAGGGCCCCCGGGACAGTTTACATGAACACTGAAGCTTTCTTT. Translating it yields CASRAPGTVYMNTEAFF.

In its sample, this clone was seen once. The CDR3 DNA reads as TGTGCCAGCAGCGTAGGGGGGGAAGGAGAGACCCAGTACTTC. Its translation is CASSVGGEGETQYF. The chain is built from TRBV9 and TRBJ2-5, with D tentatively TRBD2 (6 bases). V shed 0 bases and J shed 4 bases, with 10 bases lying between them. Per germline, CDR1 SGDLS and CDR2 YYNGEE. The CDR3 totals 14 residues.

V and J are TRBV9 and TRBJ1-2; 7 nucleotides agree with TRBD1. Unmatched junction bases numbered 3, after V lost 0 bases and J lost 4 bases. Germline V gene data show CDR1 as SGDLS and CDR2 as YYNGEE. The CDR3 is made up of 14 amino acids. CDR3 nucleotides: TGTGCCAGCAGCGTAGCTCGGGACAGCTATGGCTACACCTTC. It encodes CASSVARDSYGYTF.

The chain employs TRBV2 and TRBJ2-6; 7 bases are a match to TRBD1. CDR1 is SNHLY and CDR2 is FYNNEI in the germline V gene. The CDR3 consists of 19 residues. J lost 1 base, V lost 10 bases, and 19 bases had no gene match. This CDR3 is CATVTGTPRRVSGANVLTF. CDR3 DNA sequence: TGTGCCACAGTGACAGGGACACCCCGGCGGGTTTCTGGGGCCAACGTCCTGACTTTC.

The chain employs TRBV4-3 and TRBJ2-5, with 7 bases identical to TRBD1. This CDR3 is built from 15 residues. CDR1 and CDR2 (germline): LGHNA, YSLEER. V lost 4 bases to trimming and J lost 5 bases; unmatched junction nucleotides: 10. CDR3 sequence (DNA): TGCGCCAGCAGCCCGACCCCCGGGACAGACGAGACCCAGTACTTC. This translates into CASSPTPGTDETQYF.

This chain joins TRBV30 and TRBJ1-4; D is unclear. Germline-derived CDR1 and CDR2 are GTSNPN and SVGIG (reference sequence). The V end lost 3 bases, the J end lost 10 bases, and 9 bases lay between the germline ends. The CDR3 runs to 11 residues. CDR3 coding DNA: TGTGCCTGGAGGGTTGGAGGAAAACTGTTTTTT. This translates into CAWRVGGKLFF.

The chain couples TRBV6-5 to TRBJ1-4; no firm D call. The germline CDR1 and CDR2 sequences are MNHEY and SVGAGI. V lost 0 bases to trimming and J lost 7 bases, with 6 bases between them. The CDR3 length is 13 residues. CDR3 DNA sequence: TGTGCCAGCAGTTACTCCGCAGGTGAAAAACTGTTTTTT. Protein: CASSYSAGEKLFF.

V and J are TRBV7-2 and TRBJ1-2; 7 bases map to TRBD1. Germline V lookup: CDR1 SGHTA, CDR2 FQGNSA. V shed 4 bases, J shed 5 bases, and the junction held 13 bases outside the gene matches. This CDR3 has 16 residues. The CDR3 DNA sequence: TGTGCCAGCAGCTCAAACGGACAGGCATTGGTTTATGGCTACACCTTC. Amino acid sequence: CASSSNGQALVYGYTF.

Only one count was recorded for this clone. The chain employs TRBV9 and TRBJ2-1; D gene uncertain. The ends were cut back, 3 bases at V and 4 bases at J, with 11 bases in the middle. Germline-derived CDR1 and CDR2 are SGDLS and YYNGEE. CDR3 length: 14 residues. The CDR3 DNA reads TGTGCCAGCAGCGCGATCGGCGGTTACAATGAGCAGTTCTTC. Its protein product is CASSAIGGYNEQFF.

By sample share, this clone is medium-sized. The chain recombines TRBV5-4 with TRBJ2-7; no clear D. The V and J ends lost 0 bases and 5 bases respectively, with 12 bases between them. The CDR3 loop spans 14 amino acids. The V gene's germline CDR1 is SGHNT and CDR2 YYREEE (reference sequence). The CDR3 reads CASSLVAGSNEQYF. The CDR3 DNA follows: TGTGCCAGCAGCTTGGTGGCAGGATCAAACGAGCAGTACTTC.

This clone was observed a few times. CDR3 coding DNA: TGTGCCAGCAGCTTACCTGGCTCACCCCTCCACTTT. This gives the protein CASSLPGSPLHF. The V gene is TRBV7-2, the J gene TRBJ1-6, with D uncertain. Germline V lookup: CDR1 SGHTA, CDR2 FQGNSA. Trimming removed 2 bases from V and 10 bases from J, with 6 bases in between. This CDR3 is built from 12 residues.

J is TRBJ2-7 and V is TRBV11-2; TRBD1 agrees at 8 bases. The junction had 10 bases not matched to a gene; V was cut back by 4 bases and J by 5 bases. The CDR3 covers 15 residues. The germline gives CDR1 SGHAT, CDR2 FQNNGV. This chain's CDR3 is CASSSTDGDRHEQYF. CDR3 sequence (DNA): TGTGCCAGCAGCTCAACCGATGGGGACAGGCACGAGCAGTACTTC.

This chain connects TRBV9 to TRBJ1-1; perhaps TRBD1 as D (5 bases). CDR1 and CDR2 from the germline V gene are SGDLS and YYNGEE. The CDR3 has 15 amino acids. V lost 0 bases, J lost 0 bases, and 9 bases lay in between. This chain's CDR3 is CASSVGSGMNTEAFF. The DNA of the CDR3 is TGTGCCAGCAGCGTAGGGTCAGGGATGAACACTGAAGCTTTCTTT.

This clone came up once. V and J are TRBV6-6 and TRBJ1-4; D gene unclear. V shed 5 bases and J shed 7 bases, with 14 bases lying between them. This CDR3 is built from 14 residues. The germline CDR1 and CDR2 sequences are MNHNY and SVGAGI (reference sequence). The CDR3 region has the DNA TGTGCCAGCAGTCCATCTGAGGCTGGTGAAAAACTGTTTTTT. This sequence encodes CASSPSEAGEKLFF.

The chain employs TRBV19 and TRBJ1-1, with TRBD1 as a possible D gene (6 bases). The CDR3 sequence is 15 residues long. Germline values: CDR1 LNHDA, CDR2 SQIVND (reference sequence). Trimming pared 5 bases from V and 4 bases from J, leaving 17 bases between. CDR3 DNA: TGTGCCAGTAGTTCGCCACAGGGAGGGGTCACTGAAGCTTTCTTT. Translating gives CASSSPQGGVTEAFF.

The V gene is TRBV9, the J gene TRBJ1-1; D perhaps matches TRBD1 (5 bases). From germline, CDR1 is SGDLS and CDR2 YYNGEE. The V gene lost 3 bases and the J gene lost 3 bases, with 6 bases spanning the gap. The CDR3 is 12 amino acids. The CDR3 spells CASSEGDTEAFF. The CDR3 coding sequence is TGTGCCAGCAGCGAAGGGGACACTGAAGCTTTCTTT.

This chain joins TRBV4-1 and TRBJ2-7; 8 bases map to TRBD1. This CDR3 spans 14 amino acids. The ends lost 4 bases at V and 4 bases at J; junction bases unmatched: 6. The germline V gene has CDR1 MGHRA and CDR2 YSYEKL. This chain's CDR3 is CASSPDRGWYEQYF. CDR3 in DNA: TGCGCCAGCAGCCCTGACAGGGGCTGGTACGAGCAGTACTTC.

This clone is medium-sized (0.01 to 0.1%). The rearrangement uses TRBV5-6 and TRBJ1-1, with D possibly TRBD1 on 5 matching bases. Germline CDR1 and CDR2: SGHDT and YYEEEE. There are 15 residues in the CDR3. Trimming took off 3 bases at V and 0 bases at J, with 12 bases between the two ends. The CDR3 DNA reads as TGTGCCAGCAGCTCGGAGGGGTTAGTGAACACTGAAGCTTTCTTT. Translating it yields CASSSEGLVNTEAFF. The whole variable domain, filled in from reference TRBV5-6 and TRBJ1-1, reads DAGVTQSPTHLIKTRGQQVTLRCSPKSGHDTVSWYQQALGQGPQFIFQYYEEEERQRGNFPDRFSGHQFPNYSSELNVNALLLGDSALYLCASSSEGLVNTEAFFGQGTRLTVV.

The CDR3 here is CASRGGRPYEQYF. CDR3 nucleotide sequence: TGTGCCAGCAGGGGAGGCCGACCCTACGAGCAGTACTTC. The chain combines TRBV2 with TRBJ2-7, with D tentatively TRBD2 (6 bases). CDR3 size: 13 residues. The germline V and J ends were trimmed by 6 bases and 2 bases, with 11 bases remaining between them. Looked up from germline, CDR1 is SNHLY and CDR2 is FYNNEI.